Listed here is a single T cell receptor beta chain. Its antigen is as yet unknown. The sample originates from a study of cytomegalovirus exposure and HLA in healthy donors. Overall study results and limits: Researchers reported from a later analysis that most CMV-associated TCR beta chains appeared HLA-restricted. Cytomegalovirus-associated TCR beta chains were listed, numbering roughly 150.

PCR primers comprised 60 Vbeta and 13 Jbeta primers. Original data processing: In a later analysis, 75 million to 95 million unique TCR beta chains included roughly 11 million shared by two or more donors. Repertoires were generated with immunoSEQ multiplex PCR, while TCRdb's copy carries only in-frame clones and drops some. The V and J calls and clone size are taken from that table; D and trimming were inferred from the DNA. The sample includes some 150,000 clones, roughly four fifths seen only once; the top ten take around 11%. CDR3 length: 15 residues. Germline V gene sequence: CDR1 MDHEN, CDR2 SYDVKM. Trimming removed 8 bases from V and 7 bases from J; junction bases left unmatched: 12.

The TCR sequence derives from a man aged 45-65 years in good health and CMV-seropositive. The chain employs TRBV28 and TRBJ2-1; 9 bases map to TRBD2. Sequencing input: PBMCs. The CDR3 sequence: CASQVLAGGANEQFF. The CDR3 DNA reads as TGTGCCAGCCAGGTTTTGGCGGGAGGGGCAAATGAGCAGTTCTTC.